This T cell receptor (beta chain) was found in a study of graft-versus-host responses after intestinal transplantation. This CDR3 is built from 13 residues. Losses at the gene ends were 6 bases for V and 5 bases for J; bases not matched to a gene: 9. The germline CDR1 and CDR2 sequences are SQVTM and ANQGSEA. As for this clone: Its antigen remains unknown.

Clones were sequenced by immunoSEQ multiplex PCR, and TCRdb holds only the in-frame ones, with some missing. Of about 120,000 clones in the sample, less than 95% were seen once. The chain is built from TRBV29-1 and TRBJ2-5; 7 bases are shared with TRBD1. The TCR comes from a human donor who received an intestinal transplant. Sequencing was performed on unstimulated CD4+ T cells sorted from spleen or lymph node cells, taken before intestinal transplant. CDR3 coding DNA: TGCAGCGTAGCACAGGGGTTCGGGGAGACCCAGTACTTC. It codes for CSVAQGFGETQYF.